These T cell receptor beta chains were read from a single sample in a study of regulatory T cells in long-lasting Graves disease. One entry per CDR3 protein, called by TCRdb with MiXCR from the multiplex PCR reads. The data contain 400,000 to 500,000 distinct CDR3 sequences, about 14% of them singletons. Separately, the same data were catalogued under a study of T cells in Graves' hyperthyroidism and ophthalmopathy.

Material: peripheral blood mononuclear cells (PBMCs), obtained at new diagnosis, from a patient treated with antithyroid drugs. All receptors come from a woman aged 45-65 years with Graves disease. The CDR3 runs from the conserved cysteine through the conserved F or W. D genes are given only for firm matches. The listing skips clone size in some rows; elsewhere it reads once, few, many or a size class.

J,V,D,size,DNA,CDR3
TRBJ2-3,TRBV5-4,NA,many,TGTGCCAGCAGCTTGGCCCCGGGACTGTCTAGCACAGATACGCAGTATTTT,CASSLAPGLSSTDTQYF
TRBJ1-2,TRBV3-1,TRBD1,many,TGTGCCAGCAGCCACCGGGACAGGGACGGCTACACCTTC,CASSHRDRDGYTF
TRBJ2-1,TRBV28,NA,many,TGTGCCAGCAGTTTGGGGGGGCGCGCTCCTAATGAGCAGTTCTTC,CASSLGGRAPNEQFF
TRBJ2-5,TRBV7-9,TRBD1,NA,TGTGCCAGCAGCTTAGACGGACAGGAGCTGCAAGAGACCCAGTACTTC,CASSLDGQELQETQYF
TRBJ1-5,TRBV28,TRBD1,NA,TGTGCCAGCAGTGTCGACAGGGGCAATCAGCCCCAGCATTTT,CASSVDRGNQPQHF
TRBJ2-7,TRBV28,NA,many,TGTGCCAGCAGTTTACCCCCGGGCCTATCAGGCTACGAGCAGTACTTC,CASSLPPGLSGYEQYF
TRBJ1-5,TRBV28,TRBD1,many,TGTGCCAGCAGTTTATTTCGCCGGGACAGGGGGCGTCAGCCCCAGCATTTT,CASSLFRRDRGRQPQHF
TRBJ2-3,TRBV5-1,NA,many,TGCGCCAGCAGCTTGGAGGGGCTACTCACAGATACGCAGTATTTT,CASSLEGLLTDTQYF
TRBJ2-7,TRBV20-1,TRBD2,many,TGCAGTGCTAGAGATCGGACTAGCGGGAATCCATACGAGCAGTACTTC,CSARDRTSGNPYEQYF
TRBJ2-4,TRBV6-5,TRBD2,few,TGTGCCAGCAGTTCCCCGGGACTAGCGGGGGAGGCAAAAGACATTCAGTACTTC,CASSSPGLAGEAKDIQYF
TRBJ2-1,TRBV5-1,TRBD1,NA,TGCGCCAGCAGCTTCGGGACAGACTACAATGAGCAGTTCTTC,CASSFGTDYNEQFF
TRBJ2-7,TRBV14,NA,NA,TGTGCCAGCAGCCCCCACTGGGGTGGGGGGACGAACCCCTACGAGCAGTACTTC,CASSPHWGGGTNPYEQYF
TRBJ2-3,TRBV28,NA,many,TGTGCCAGCAGTCCGCGGCCCGGACCTGATACGCAGTATTTT,CASSPRPGPDTQYF